This TCR beta chain originates from a study of T cells in Graves' hyperthyroidism and ophthalmopathy. Findings and limits, study-wide: Blood also held most thyroid clonotypes expanded beyond 0.001.

The CDR3 totals 14 residues. Germline trimming cut 6 bases from V and 0 bases from J; bases unmatched to any gene: 3. In its sample, this clonotype was seen many times. Its antigen is still unknown. Template material for amplifying TCR beta CDR3 regions consisted of RNA transcripts. First-round RT-PCR of the TCR CDR3 relied on the HTBI primer set. TCRdb independently ran MiXCR on the multiplex PCR reads; one entry per CDR3 protein. The sample includes 400,000 to 550,000 distinct CDR3 sequences, about 15% of them seen just once. Orbital computed tomography, thyroid ultrasound, serum thyroxine and TRAb, and clinical symptoms together informed the diagnoses.

The chain is built from TRBV12-3 or TRBV12-4 and TRBJ1-1, with 8 bases fitting TRBD1. Specimen: blood. This TCR came from a woman between 18 and 29 years old with Graves' hyperthyroidism. The CDR3 nucleotides are TGTGCCAGCAGGGAGGACAGGGTGAACACTGAAGCTTTCTTT. This encodes CASREDRVNTEAFF.